This T cell receptor beta chain was sequenced for a study of T cell repertoires in aging, cancer and after chemotherapy. General study points: Rebound thymic output was suggested by rising median generation probability during chemotherapy in each cancer cohort. No conclusions about immunological memory after chemotherapy can be drawn from the repertoire data.

Multiplex touch-down PCR with TRB-A/B primers amplified rearranged V-D-J TRB sequences. TCRdb fed the multiplex PCR reads into MiXCR, producing one record per CDR3 protein. The table includes approximately 9,600 distinct CDR3 sequences, about 25% detected once. There are a few counts of this clonotype. Antigen specificity is unknown. Peripheral blood genomic DNA, not sorted cells or RNA, was the template. Sequenced material: blood. The sequence derives from a human donor in good health.

The CDR3 spells CSARGRATSYNEQFF. The CDR3 DNA is TGCAGTGCTAGAGGGAGGGCCACTTCATACAATGAGCAGTTCTTC. This chain connects TRBV20-1 to TRBJ2-1; tentatively, D is TRBD2 (6 bases). V shed 1 base and J shed 4 bases, with 14 bases lying between them. Germline V gene data show CDR1 as DFQATT and CDR2 as SNEGSKA (reference sequence). This CDR3 has 15 residues.